The source of this TCR beta chain is a study of cytomegalovirus exposure and HLA in healthy donors. Study-level information: The same platform was used for the 130 or so validation repertoires as for the approximately 630 first-cohort repertoires, as reported in a later analysis. Study-wide results and caveats: A few chains tied to CMV proved CMV antigen-specific in vitro. Most TCR sequences were uncommon, yet certain public TCRs appeared in many donors.

Concerning this clone itself: The antigen is unknown.

Sequencing was performed with immunoSEQ multiplex PCR; in TCRdb, only in-frame clones are kept and a portion is missing. The sample contains about 130,000 clones, about nine tenths of which appear only once. Germline values: CDR1 SNHLY, CDR2 FYNNEI. The V gene lost 7 bases and the J gene lost 2 bases, with 9 bases spanning the gap. The CDR3 totals 13 residues. Sequencing used PBMCs. The source is a man under 40 in good health and CMV-seronegative. The rearrangement uses TRBV2 and TRBJ1-3; D uncertain. In DNA, the CDR3 is TGTGCCAGCACCCCCGGGACTGGAAACACCATATATTTT. Translation: CASTPGTGNTIYF.